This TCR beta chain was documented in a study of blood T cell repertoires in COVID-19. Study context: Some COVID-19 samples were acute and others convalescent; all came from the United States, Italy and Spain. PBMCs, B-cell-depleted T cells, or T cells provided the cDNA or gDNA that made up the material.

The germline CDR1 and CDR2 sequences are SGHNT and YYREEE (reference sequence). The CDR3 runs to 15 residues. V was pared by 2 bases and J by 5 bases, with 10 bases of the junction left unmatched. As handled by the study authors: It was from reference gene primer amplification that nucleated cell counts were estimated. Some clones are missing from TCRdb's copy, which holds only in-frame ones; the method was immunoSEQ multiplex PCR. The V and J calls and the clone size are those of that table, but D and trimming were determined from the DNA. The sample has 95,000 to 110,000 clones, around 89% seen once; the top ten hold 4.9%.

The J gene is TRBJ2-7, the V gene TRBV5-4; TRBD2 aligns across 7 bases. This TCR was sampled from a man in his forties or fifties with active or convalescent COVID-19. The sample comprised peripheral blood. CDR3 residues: CASSFVSGIKNEQYF. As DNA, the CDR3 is TGTGCCAGCAGCTTCGTCAGCGGGATAAAAAACGAGCAGTACTTC.